These 16 T cell receptor beta chains share one sample of origin, sequenced in a study of T cell responses to AZD1222 COVID-19 vaccine. Using immunoSEQ multiplex PCR, the repertoire was profiled, and TCRdb retains in-frame clones only, with some absent. Of tens of thousands of clones detected, about 88% appear once; the ten largest clones hold 15% to 20%. This specimen consisted of peripheral blood, obtained on day 0 of AZD1222 vaccination. The receptor set was obtained from an adult in good health.

This chain links TRBV6-6 with TRBJ2-2; D is perhaps TRBD1 (6 bases). V lost 8 bases and J 1 base, leaving 17 bases between the germline ends. This CDR3 is 16 amino acids long. The germline V gene encodes CDR1 MNHNY and CDR2 SVGAGI (reference sequence). The CDR3 DNA sequence: TGTGCCAGCGTACCGCGGGCCAGGGGGAACACCGGGGAGCTGTTTTTT. Amino acid sequence: CASVPRARGNTGELFF.

The chain links TRBV7-9 to TRBJ2-7; a possible D gene is TRBD1 (5 bases). CDR1 and CDR2 (germline): SEHNR, FQNEAQ (reference sequence). V lost 1 base and J lost 6, with 7 bases in between. This CDR3 is built from 12 residues. The CDR3 DNA sequence: TGTGCCAGCAGCTTAGAAGGGGTCGAGCAGTACTTC. Encoded protein: CASSLEGVEQYF.

DNA of the CDR3: TGTGCCAGCAGCCAAGAGACGGGGATCGGAGCTTTCTTT. The encoded protein is CASSQETGIGAFF. V is TRBV3-1 (or the pseudogene TRBV3-2) and J is TRBJ1-1, with D unclear. CDR3 size: 13 residues. With 0 bases removed from V and 10 bases from J, the gap between germline ends came to 12 bases. Germline CDR1 and CDR2: LGHDT and YNNKEL (reference sequence).

This chain joins TRBV6-2 or TRBV6-3 and TRBJ2-4, with TRBD2 identical over 8 bases. The CDR3 contains 13 residues. J lost 9 bases, V lost 6 bases, and 7 bases had no gene match. The germline V gene has CDR1 MNHEY and CDR2 SVGEGT. CDR3 residues: CASSPGGAGIQYF. The DNA of the CDR3 is TGTGCCAGCAGCCCGGGGGGGGCAGGCATTCAGTACTTC.

The chain uses TRBV7-9 and TRBJ1-2, with 7 bases that match TRBD1. This CDR3 region has 13 residues. The germline V gene encodes CDR1 SEHNR and CDR2 FQNEAQ (reference sequence). With 5 bases clipped from V and 8 bases from J, the junction kept 8 bases outside the gene matches. The CDR3 reads CASSRRTGGGYTF. CDR3 nucleotide sequence: TGTGCCAGCAGCCGTAGGACAGGCGGGGGCTACACCTTC.

This clone was counted only a few times. The V call is TRBV6-5, the J call TRBJ1-4; maybe TRBD1 (5 bases). The CDR3 spans 16 residues. With 4 bases removed from V and 8 bases from J, the gap between germline ends came to 20 bases. The germline gives CDR1 MNHEY, CDR2 SVGAGI. The CDR3 loop is CASSSQTRAGREKLFF. CDR3 bases: TGTGCCAGCAGTTCCCAGACCCGGGCGGGACGGGAAAAACTGTTTTTT.

This chain joins TRBV6-1 and TRBJ1-5, with 7 bases lining up with TRBD1. J was trimmed by 11 bases and V by 2 bases; bases with no gene match: 9. This CDR3 comprises 14 residues. CDR1 and CDR2 from the germline V gene are MNHNS and SASEGT. The DNA of the CDR3 is TGTGCCAGCAGTGAATGGGCAGGGGGGGAGACCCAGCATTTT. Its translation: CASSEWAGGETQHF.

The V and J genes are TRBV11-2 and TRBJ2-7, with 7 bases identical to TRBD1. Germline-derived CDR1 and CDR2 are SGHAT and FQNNGV. The J segment lost 7 bases and the V segment lost 5 bases, leaving 11 bases of the junction unmatched. This CDR3 comprises 14 residues. CDR3 residues: CASSPNRLQGEQYF. In DNA form, the CDR3 reads TGTGCCAGCAGCCCGAACAGGTTACAGGGGGAGCAGTACTTC.

This chain connects TRBV13 to TRBJ1-6; the D gene is possibly TRBD1 (5 bases). Germline CDR1 PRHDT, CDR2 FYEKMQ (reference sequence). V gave up 5 bases and J gave up 10 bases, with 12 bases separating them. This CDR3 comprises 13 residues. CDR3 nucleotide sequence: TGTGCCAGCAGCGAAGCGGGGGGGTCACCCCTCCACTTT. Amino acids: CASSEAGGSPLHF.

The J gene is TRBJ2-1, the V gene TRBV5-1; no reliable D call. CDR3 length: 16 residues. Germline CDR1 is SGHRS and CDR2 is YFSETQ. Trimming cost V 0 bases and J 0 bases, with 10 bases left between them. CDR3 DNA: TGCGCCAGCAGCTTGGAAGCGCCGAGCTCCTACAATGAGCAGTTCTTC. Translating gives CASSLEAPSSYNEQFF.

V is TRBV10-3 and J is TRBJ2-5; D is perhaps TRBD1 (6 bases). This CDR3 is 15 amino acids long. V was cut by 4 bases and J by 1 base, with 13 bases left in between. Germline V gene lookup returns CDR1 ENHRY and CDR2 SYGVKD. CDR3 coding DNA: TGTGCCATCAGTGCCGCGGACAGAGTCCAAGAGACCCAGTACTTC. Residues: CAISAADRVQETQYF.

This clone was detected only once. This chain uses TRBV24-1 with TRBJ2-1, with D possibly being TRBD1 (5 bases). The ends were cut back, 3 bases at V and 0 bases at J, with 11 bases in the middle. The CDR3 length is 16 residues. CDR1 and CDR2 from the germline V gene are KGHDR and SFDVKD. The CDR3 region has the DNA TGTGCCACCAGTGATGCCGACAGCAGCTCCTACAATGAGCAGTTCTTC. Translation: CATSDADSSSYNEQFF.

This rearrangement joins TRBV19 to TRBJ1-5; D not resolved. Trimming pared 5 bases from V and 5 bases from J, leaving 7 bases between. Germline loops: CDR1 LNHDA, CDR2 SQIVND (reference sequence). CDR3 length: 12 residues. For the CDR3, the DNA is TGTGCCAGTAGTGGTACGGATCAGCCCCAGCATTTT. Protein: CASSGTDQPQHF.

This chain links TRBV18 with TRBJ1-1; D possibly corresponds to TRBD1 (5 bases). The germline gives CDR1 KGHSH, CDR2 LQKENI. The CDR3 spans 14 residues. Trimming took 3 bases from V and 9 from J, leaving 17 bases between them. CDR3 DNA: TGTGCCAGCTCACCCCCCGGGACGGAGTATAAAGCTTTCTTT. It yields the protein CASSPPGTEYKAFF.

This chain uses TRBV5-1 with TRBJ2-1, with D perhaps matching TRBD1 (6 bases). CDR1 is SGHRS, CDR2 YFSETQ, per germline. The CDR3 sequence is 17 residues long. The V gene lost 0 bases and the J gene lost 0 bases, with 13 bases spanning the gap. The chain's CDR3 is CASSLGPTGSSYNEQFF. The CDR3 nucleotides read TGCGCCAGCAGCTTGGGGCCCACAGGGAGCTCCTACAATGAGCAGTTCTTC.

A few counts support this clone. The chain combines TRBV7-6 with TRBJ1-5; 7 bases align to TRBD1. CDR1 is SGHVS, CDR2 FNYEAQ, per germline. CDR3 size: 15 residues. V gave up 0 bases and J gave up 2 bases; unmatched junction bases: 1. The CDR3 nucleotides read TGTGCCAGCAGCTTAGCCACAGGGGGCAATCAGCCCCAGCATTTT. Amino acids: CASSLATGGNQPQHF.